These T cell receptor beta chains were read from a single sample in a study of Graves' ophthalmopathy and Graves' hyperthyroidism. TCRdb re-called the multiplex PCR reads through MiXCR, storing one row per CDR3 protein. The data show about 370,000 distinct CDR3 sequences, about 17% seen once. The sample taken for sequencing was peripheral blood. The receptors come from an adult woman with stable Graves' hyperthyroidism. Each CDR3 is given with its conserved first and last residue. Fields, in order: D gene, V gene, CDR3 length, J gene, clone size, CDR3 DNA, CDR3 protein. D genes are given only for firm matches. Size tells how often a clone was seen (once, few, many) or the class of an expanded clone, and some rows leave it out.

NA	TRBV28	14	TRBJ1-5	many	TGTGCCAGCAGGTCGAACTTGAGCAATCAGCCCCAGCATTTT	CASRSNLSNQPQHF
TRBD2	TRBV7-2	14	TRBJ2-7	many	TGTGCCAGCAGCTTACGACGGGGGGGCTACGAGCAGTACTTC	CASSLRRGGYEQYF
NA	TRBV19	13	TRBJ1-1	NA	TGTGCCAGTAGTATAAATCAGAACACTGAAGCTTTCTTT	CASSINQNTEAFF
NA	TRBV28	13	TRBJ2-5	many	TGTGCCATTAACCGGGACTTGACAGAGACCCAGTACTTC	CAINRDLTETQYF
NA	TRBV20-1	14	TRBJ2-7	many	TGCAGTGCTACATATCAAGGGAGGTACTACGAGCAGTACTTC	CSATYQGRYYEQYF
NA	TRBV24-1	12	TRBJ1-5	many	TGTGCCTCCACGGAGGGGAAGGGATTCCAGCATTTT	CASTEGKGFQHF
NA	TRBV5-1	14	TRBJ1-1	many	TGCGCCAGCAGCTTGTTCTCGTCGAACACTGAAGCTTTCTTT	CASSLFSSNTEAFF
TRBD2	TRBV7-7	15	TRBJ2-5	few	TGTGCTAGCAGCTCAGGCGGGAGGGCGGGTGAGACCCAGTACTTC	CASSSGGRAGETQYF
NA	TRBV16	15	TRBJ2-7	many	TGTGCCAGCAGCCAATCTCTCCTCCAGGGTCGCGAGCAGTACTTC	CASSQSLLQGREQYF
NA	TRBV7-2	15	TRBJ2-7	NA	TGTGCCAGCAGCTTAGCGGGGACGCCCACCTACGAGCAGTACTTC	CASSLAGTPTYEQYF
NA	TRBV7-2	12	TRBJ2-7	many	TGTGCCAGCAGTACCCAACGGGAGTCTTGGTACTTC	CASSTQRESWYF
TRBD2	TRBV7-8	15	TRBJ2-7	many	TGTGCCAGCAGCCCGAAGACTAGCGGAAATTACGAGCAGTACTTC	CASSPKTSGNYEQYF
NA	TRBV18	13	TRBJ1-1	NA	TGTGCCAGCTCACTGTATGGACAACCTGAAGCTTTCTTT	CASSLYGQPEAFF
NA	TRBV27	15	TRBJ1-1	many	TGTGCCAGCAGTTTAGCCGCGTTTGGGGGCACTGAAGCTTTCTTT	CASSLAAFGGTEAFF
NA	TRBV12-3/TRBV12-4	12	TRBJ1-2	many	TGTGCCAGCAGTTTAATTCGCTATGGCTACACCTTC	CASSLIRYGYTF
TRBD1	TRBV19	14	TRBJ1-2	many	TGTGCCAGTAGTATCGGGACAGAGAACTATGGCTACACCTTC	CASSIGTENYGYTF
NA	TRBV15	14	TRBJ2-5	many	TGTGCCACCAGCAGCGTCAGGGTGGGGGAGACCCAGTACTTC	CATSSVRVGETQYF
TRBD2	TRBV28	16	TRBJ2-7	many	TGTGCCAGCAGTTTCCGAGGGACTAGCGGGAGGTTTGAGCAGTACTTC	CASSFRGTSGRFEQYF
TRBD2	TRBV2	14	TRBJ2-4	many	TGTGCCAGCAGTCCGGGACCGGGGGGGAACATTAAGTACTTC	CASSPGPGGNIKYF
NA	TRBV20-1	11	TRBJ1-1	many	TGCAGTGCTGGACAACCTCGCCAAGCTTTCTTT	CSAGQPRQAFF
TRBD2	TRBV11-2	17	TRBJ2-2	few	TGTGCCAGCAGCTTACGACTAGCGGGGGACCCCACCGGGGAGCTGTTTTTT	CASSLRLAGDPTGELFF
NA	TRBV2	13	TRBJ1-1	many	TGTGCCAGCTTAATTACCCCCGGGACACCGACTTTCTTT	CASLITPGTPTFF
TRBD2	TRBV7-9	16	TRBJ2-7	many	TGTGCCAGCAGCTTAGCATGGGCGGGAGGGGTCTACGAGCAGTACTTC	CASSLAWAGGVYEQYF
NA	TRBV24-1	16	TRBJ2-3	few	TGTGCCACCAGTGATGTGGACAGCTCTAGCACAGATACGCAGTATTTT	CATSDVDSSSTDTQYF
NA	TRBV7-9	13	TRBJ1-1	many	TGTGCCAGCAGACAGGGTTTCGGGACTGAAGCTTTCTTT	CASRQGFGTEAFF
NA	TRBV6-5	13	TRBJ2-7	many	TGTGCCAGCAGACCAGTTAAGGGCTACGAGCAGTACTTC	CASRPVKGYEQYF
NA	TRBV7-9	14	TRBJ1-5	many	TGTGCCAGCAGCCAACACGGTAGCAATCAGCCCCAGCATTTT	CASSQHGSNQPQHF
NA	TRBV3-1	13	TRBJ2-7	few	TGTGCCAGCAGCCAAGCCTCGCTTTTCGAGCAGTACTTC	CASSQASLFEQYF
NA	TRBV11-2	12	TRBJ2-7	many	TGTGCCAGCAGCTTTGACTTCTACGAGCAGTACTTC	CASSFDFYEQYF
NA	TRBV6-1	13	TRBJ1-1	many	TGTGCCTACGGTCTCAGCCACGCCACTGAAGCTTTCTTT	CAYGLSHATEAFF